Each of the 7 T cell receptor beta chains below was sequenced from the same sample in a study of shared T cell receptors in the human thymus. Generated by immunoSEQ multiplex PCR, the TCRdb table keeps only in-frame clones and is missing some. The repertoire holds approximately 760,000 clones, with approximately 85% as singletons. These data are also associated with another study on human thymus T cells.

The specimen was thymocytes. The source is a girl less than two years old with a congenital heart defect.

The rearrangement links TRBV28 to TRBJ1-2; maybe TRBD1 (6 bases). CDR3 length: 15 residues. Germline CDR1 MDHEN, CDR2 SYDVKM. Deletions cut 3 bases from V and 4 bases from J, with 15 bases between. DNA for the CDR3: TGTGCCAGCAGTTTCTGGTGGGGGGGCTCCTATGGCTACACCTTC. Translation: CASSFWWGGSYGYTF.

The chain uses TRBV7-8 and TRBJ1-2; 9 bases fit TRBD1. Trimming at V came to 5 bases and at J to 7 bases, leaving 11 bases not matched to a gene. Germline assignment: CDR1 SGHVS and CDR2 FQNEAQ. CDR3 length: 15 amino acids. CDR3 sequence: CASSLTGGDSCGYTF. For the CDR3, the DNA is TGTGCCAGCAGCCTTACAGGGGGCGATTCGTGTGGCTACACCTTC.

The chain combines TRBV9 with TRBJ2-7; D is uncertain. The CDR3 is made up of 15 amino acids. With 0 bases removed from V and 0 bases from J, the gap between germline ends came to 10 bases. Germline CDR1 and CDR2: SGDLS and YYNGEE. The DNA of the CDR3 is TGTGCCAGCAGCGTAGATCTTAGTTTCTCCTACGAGCAGTACTTC. Protein: CASSVDLSFSYEQYF.

The CDR3 DNA reads as TGTGCCACCTCGTTCACGGGGACCCAGTACTTC. Translated: CATSFTGTQYF. The chain recombines TRBV27 with TRBJ2-5; no reliable D call. V was cut by 10 bases and J by 7 bases, with 13 bases left in between. Germline-derived CDR1 and CDR2 are MNHEY and SMNVEV (reference sequence). This CDR3 is built from 11 residues.

The rearrangement uses TRBV6-1 and TRBJ1-1; weak D call: TRBD1 (6 bases). The CDR3 contains 15 residues. Germline lookup yields CDR1 MNHNS and CDR2 SASEGT. The ends were cut back, 5 bases at V and 1 base at J, with 14 bases in the middle. The CDR3 region is CASSQYRAGNTEAFF. In DNA, the CDR3 is TGTGCCAGCAGTCAATACAGGGCGGGGAACACTGAAGCTTTCTTT.

The chain joins TRBV13 to TRBJ2-2; 11 bases match TRBD1. The V and J ends lost 5 bases and 0 bases, in that order; junction bases with no gene match: 5. This CDR3 is built from 17 residues. Germline CDR1 is PRHDT and CDR2 is FYEKMQ (reference sequence). The CDR3 protein is CASSTWTGGSNTGELFF. The CDR3 DNA reads as TGTGCCAGCAGCACGTGGACAGGGGGCTCGAACACCGGGGAGCTGTTTTTT.

This rearrangement joins TRBV4-3 to TRBJ1-4; 8 nucleotides line up with TRBD1. Germline CDR1 reads LGHNA; CDR2 reads YSLEER. This CDR3 contains 17 residues. V was clipped by 0 bases and J by 7 bases; unmatched bases: 10. CDR3 DNA sequence: TGCGCCAGCAGCCAAGACCGACAGGGGAAAGGGGGTGAAAAACTGTTTTTT. Amino acids: CASSQDRQGKGGEKLFF.